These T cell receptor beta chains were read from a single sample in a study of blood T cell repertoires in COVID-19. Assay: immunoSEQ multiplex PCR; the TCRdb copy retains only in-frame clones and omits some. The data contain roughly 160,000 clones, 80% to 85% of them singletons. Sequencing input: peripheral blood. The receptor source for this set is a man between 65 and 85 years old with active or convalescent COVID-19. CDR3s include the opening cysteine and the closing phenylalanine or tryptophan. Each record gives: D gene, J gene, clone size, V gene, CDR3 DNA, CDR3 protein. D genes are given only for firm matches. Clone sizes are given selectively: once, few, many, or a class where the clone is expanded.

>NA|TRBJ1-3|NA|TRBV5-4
TGTGCCAGCAGCTCGAGGACAGAGGGAAACACCATATATTTT
CASSSRTEGNTIYF
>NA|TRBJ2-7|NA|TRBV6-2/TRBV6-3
TGTGCCAGCAGTTCCTATTCGGGAAGTTTATACGAGCAGTACTTC
CASSSYSGSLYEQYF
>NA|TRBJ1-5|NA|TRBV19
TGTGCCAGTAACCATAGGCGGAATAATCAGCCCCAGCATTTT
CASNHRRNNQPQHF
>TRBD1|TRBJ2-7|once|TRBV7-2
TGTGCCAGCAGCTACCCAGGACAGGGCTACTCCTACGAGCAGTACTTC
CASSYPGQGYSYEQYF
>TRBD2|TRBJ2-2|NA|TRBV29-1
TGCGGGAGGGCAGGCAACACCGGGGAGCTGTTTTTT
CGRAGNTGELFF
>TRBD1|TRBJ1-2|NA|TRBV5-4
TGTGCCAGCAGTAAGGCAGGGGGCTGGGGCTACACCTTC
CASSKAGGWGYTF
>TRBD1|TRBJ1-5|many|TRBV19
TGTGCCAGTAGGACACAGGGGACGATGTTCAATCAGCCCCAGCATTTT
CASRTQGTMFNQPQHF
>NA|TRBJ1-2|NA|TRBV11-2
TGTGCCAGCAGCGAACAGGGTGGATATGGCTACACCTTC
CASSEQGGYGYTF
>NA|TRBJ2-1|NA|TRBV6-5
TGTGCCAGCAGCCCCCTTAGGCAGGGTTACAATGAGCAGTTCTTC
CASSPLRQGYNEQFF
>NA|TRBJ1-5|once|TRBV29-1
TGCAGCGTTGGGGGGGGTCAGTATCAGCCCCAGCATTTT
CSVGGGQYQPQHF
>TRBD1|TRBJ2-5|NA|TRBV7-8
TGTGCCAGCAGCCAGACAGGGTTCGGGGAGACCCAGTACTTC
CASSQTGFGETQYF
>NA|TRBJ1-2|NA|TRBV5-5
TGTGCCAGCAGCTTGCAACAGCTTTATGGCTACACCTTC
CASSLQQLYGYTF
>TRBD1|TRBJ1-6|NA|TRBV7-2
TGTGCCAGCAGCTTCCGACAGGGAAATTCACCCCTCCACTTT
CASSFRQGNSPLHF
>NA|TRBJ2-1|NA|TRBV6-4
TGTGCCAGCAGTGGGCTTGGCGAGGGCCACAATGAGCAGTTCTTC
CASSGLGEGHNEQFF
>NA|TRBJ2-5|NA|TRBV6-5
TGTGCCAGCCGGGATTTTGGGCAAGAGACCCAGTACTTC
CASRDFGQETQYF
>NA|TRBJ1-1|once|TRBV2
TGTGCCAGCAGTGTCGAGGGCAGGACTGAAGCTTTCTTT
CASSVEGRTEAFF
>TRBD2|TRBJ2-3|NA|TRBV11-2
TGTGCCAGCAGCCCTCACCTTGCGGGGGGCGGAATAGATACGCAGTATTTT
CASSPHLAGGGIDTQYF
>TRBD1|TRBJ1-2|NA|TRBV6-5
TGTGCCAGCCGAGGGACAGGCCTGCATGGCTACACCTTC
CASRGTGLHGYTF
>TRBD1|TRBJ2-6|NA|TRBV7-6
TGTGCCAGCAGCTTCGGACAGGCCTACTCTGGGGCCAACGTCCTGACTTTC
CASSFGQAYSGANVLTF
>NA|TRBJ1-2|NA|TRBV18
TGTGCCAGCTCAGTACAAACCAACATGAACTATGGCTACACCTTC
CASSVQTNMNYGYTF
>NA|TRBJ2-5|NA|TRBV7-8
TGTGCCAGCCACTCCCCTCAGGGGGCTAGCGGGATACGGGAGACCCAGTACTTC
CASHSPQGASGIRETQYF
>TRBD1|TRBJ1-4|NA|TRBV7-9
TGTGCCAGCAGCTTGGGGACAGGGAATGAAAAACTGTTTTTT
CASSLGTGNEKLFF
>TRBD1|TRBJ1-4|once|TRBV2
TGTGCCAGCAGTAACAGGGGTTGGACTAATGAAAAACTGTTTTTT
CASSNRGWTNEKLFF
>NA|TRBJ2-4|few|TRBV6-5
TGTGCCAGCACCCCCGGAGGCAACAAAAACATTCAGTACTTC
CASTPGGNKNIQYF
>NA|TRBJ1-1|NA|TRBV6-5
TGTGCCAGCAGTTACCACAGAGAGAACACTGAAGCTTTCTTT
CASSYHRENTEAFF
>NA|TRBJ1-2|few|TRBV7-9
TGTGCCAGCGGCGGACAAAGGAAAGGCTACACCTTC
CASGGQRKGYTF
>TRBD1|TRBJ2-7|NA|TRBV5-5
TGTGCCAGCAGCTTGTACGACAGGGCCGAGCAGTACTTC
CASSLYDRAEQYF
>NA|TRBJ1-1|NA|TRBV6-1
TGTGCCAGCAGTGATTTAGGCCTGAATAACGGGGCTTTCTTT
CASSDLGLNNGAFF
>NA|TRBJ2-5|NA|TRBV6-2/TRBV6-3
TGTGCCAGCAGTTACACCGGACTCTGGCAGGAGACCCAGTACTTC
CASSYTGLWQETQYF
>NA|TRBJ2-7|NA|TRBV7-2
TGTGCCAGCAGCTTAACAGGGAGCGCCTACGAGCAGTACTTC
CASSLTGSAYEQYF
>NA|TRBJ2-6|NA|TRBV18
TGTGCCGGCCAAAGGGAGGCTGGGGCCAACGTCCTGACTTTC
CAGQREAGANVLTF
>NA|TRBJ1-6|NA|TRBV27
TGTGCCAGCTGGGGCAGGGGCAATTCACCCCTCCACTTT
CASWGRGNSPLHF
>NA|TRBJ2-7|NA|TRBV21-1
TGTGCCAGCACCCCCGTATACTACGAGCAGTACTTC
CASTPVYYEQYF
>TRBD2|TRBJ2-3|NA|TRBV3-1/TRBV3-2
TGTGCCAGCAGCCACCTTTGGACTAGCGGGGTTACGCAGTATTTT
CASSHLWTSGVTQYF
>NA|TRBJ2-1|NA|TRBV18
TGTGCCAGCTCACCGTGGAGTGAATTGGTCAATGAGCAGTTCTTC
CASSPWSELVNEQFF
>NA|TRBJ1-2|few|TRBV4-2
TGTGCCAGCAGCCAAGGAGCAGGCTTAAACTATGGCTACACCTTC
CASSQGAGLNYGYTF
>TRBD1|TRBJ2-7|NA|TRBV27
TGTGCCAGCAGTAACGACAGGGGGTACTACGAGCAGTACTTC
CASSNDRGYYEQYF
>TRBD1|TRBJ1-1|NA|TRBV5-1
TGCGCCAGCAGCGAGGGGACAGGGGGCAACACTGAAGCTTTCTTT
CASSEGTGGNTEAFF
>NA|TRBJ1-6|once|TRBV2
TGTGCCAGCAGTGCGCGGGGAGAGAATAATTCACCCCTCCACTTT
CASSARGENNSPLHF
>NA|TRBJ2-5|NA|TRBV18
TGTGCCAGCTCACCAGGGAGAGCAGAGACCCAGTACTTC
CASSPGRAETQYF
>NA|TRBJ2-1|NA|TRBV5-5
TGTGCCAGCAGAACCACGTGGAGTAGCGGAGGTTACAATGAGCAGTTCTTC
CASRTTWSSGGYNEQFF
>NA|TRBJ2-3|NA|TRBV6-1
TGTGCCAGCAGTGAAGCCCCATTCGTGGGGGCGGATACGCAGTATTTT
CASSEAPFVGADTQYF